This TCR beta chain was found in a study of regulatory T cells in long-lasting Graves disease. The study's findings and limits: TCR diversity was lower in persistent than newly diagnosed Graves' disease.

Germline V gives CDR1 LGHDT, CDR2 YNNKEL (reference sequence). Between the trimmed V and J ends, which lost 3 bases and 5 bases, there was a span of 11 bases. The CDR3 is made up of 13 amino acids. This clonotype has ten or more counts. Antigen: not known. The time point is: newly diagnosed GD, antithyroid drugs for less than 3 months. Construction of the TCR library relied on RNA isolated from PBMCs. The authors built TCR beta libraries using iRepertoire HTBI primers and Arm-PCR of CDR3 regions. TCRdb used MiXCR to reprocess the multiplex PCR reads, holding one entry per CDR3 protein. The table lists 450,000 to 600,000 distinct CDR3 sequences, roughly 13% of them singletons, with roughly 9.7% in the top ten. A further study also used this sample, focusing on T cells in Graves' hyperthyroidism and ophthalmopathy.

This chain uses TRBV3-1 with TRBJ2-7; no firm D call. This clonotype was sampled from a young man with Graves disease. The starting material was peripheral blood mononuclear cells (PBMCs), obtained at new diagnosis, from a patient treated with antithyroid drugs. The CDR3 DNA is TGTGCCAGCAGCCAGCGTAACGGCGACGAGCAGTACTTC. Its translation is CASSQRNGDEQYF.